The present T cell receptor (beta chain) was sequenced within a study of T cell repertoires in cytomegalovirus infection. Of note for this clonotype: What it binds is not known.

Regarding the study as a whole: Predominance within the ex vivo response was attributable to HLA-C-restricted CMV-specific TCR beta clonotypes.

The V end was cut by 2 bases, the J end by 0 bases, with 8 bases between. This CDR3 region has 16 residues. Germline V lookup: CDR1 MNHEY, CDR2 SMNVEV (reference sequence). TCRdb processed the reads anew with MiXCR; each CDR3 protein has one entry. Of 200,000 to 250,000 distinct CDR3 sequences in the sample, approximately 38% are singletons; the top ten hold about 60%. This TCR was sampled from a human donor in good health (CMV status not recorded). Some clones in this sample may be carry-over from other donors' samples. Sequencing used CD8+ T cells from cultured PBMCs, obtained from culture after CMV antigen stimulation. The rearrangement uses TRBV27 and TRBJ2-6; unclear D gene. The CDR3 reads CASSLLKFSGANVLTF. CDR3 bases: TGTGCCAGCAGTTTACTAAAGTTCTCTGGGGCCAACGTCCTGACTTTC.